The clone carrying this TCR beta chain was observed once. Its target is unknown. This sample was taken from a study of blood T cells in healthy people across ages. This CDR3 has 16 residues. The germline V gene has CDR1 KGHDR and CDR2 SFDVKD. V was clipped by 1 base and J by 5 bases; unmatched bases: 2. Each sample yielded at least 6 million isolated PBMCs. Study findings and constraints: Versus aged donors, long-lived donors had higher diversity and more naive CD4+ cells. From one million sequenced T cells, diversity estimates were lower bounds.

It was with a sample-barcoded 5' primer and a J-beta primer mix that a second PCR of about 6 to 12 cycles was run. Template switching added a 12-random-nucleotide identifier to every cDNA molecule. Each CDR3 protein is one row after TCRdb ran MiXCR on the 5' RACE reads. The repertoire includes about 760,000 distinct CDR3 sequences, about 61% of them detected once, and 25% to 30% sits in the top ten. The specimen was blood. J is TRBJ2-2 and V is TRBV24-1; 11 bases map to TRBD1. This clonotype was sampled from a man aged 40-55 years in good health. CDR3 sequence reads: CATSDLGTGGTGELFF. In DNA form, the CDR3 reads TGTGCCACCAGTGATTTAGGGACAGGGGGGACCGGGGAGCTGTTTTTT.